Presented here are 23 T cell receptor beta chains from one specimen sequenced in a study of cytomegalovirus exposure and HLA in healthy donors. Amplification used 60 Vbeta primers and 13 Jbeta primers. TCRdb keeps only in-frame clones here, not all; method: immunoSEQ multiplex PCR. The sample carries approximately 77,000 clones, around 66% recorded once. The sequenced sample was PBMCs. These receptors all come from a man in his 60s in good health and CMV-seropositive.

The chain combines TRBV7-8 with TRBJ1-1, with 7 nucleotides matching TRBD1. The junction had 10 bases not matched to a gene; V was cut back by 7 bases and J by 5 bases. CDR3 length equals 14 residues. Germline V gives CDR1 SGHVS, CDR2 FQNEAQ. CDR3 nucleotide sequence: TGTGCCAGCACAGGCGAGGGGGCGCGGACTGAAGCTTTCTTT. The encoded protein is CASTGEGARTEAFF.

The CDR3 bases are TGTGCCCGACAGAGTCAAGAGACCCAGTACTTC. Translating it yields CARQSQETQYF. V and J are TRBV2 and TRBJ2-5, with D perhaps TRBD1 (5 bases). CDR3 length: 11 amino acids. V lost 11 bases and J 2 bases, leaving 9 bases between the germline ends. Germline CDR1 and CDR2: SNHLY and FYNNEI. Drawing the rest from reference TRBV2 and TRBJ2-5, the complete variable domain is EPEVTQTPSHQVTQMGQEVILRCVPISNHLYFYWYRQILGQKVEFLVSFYNNEISEKSEIFDDQFSVERPDGSNFTLKIRSTKLEDSAMYFCARQSQETQYFGPGTRLLVL.

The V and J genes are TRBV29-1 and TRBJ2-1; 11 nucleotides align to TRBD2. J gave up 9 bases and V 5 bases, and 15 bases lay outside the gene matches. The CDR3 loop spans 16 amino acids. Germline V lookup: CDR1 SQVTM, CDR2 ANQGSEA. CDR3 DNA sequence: TGCAGCGTTTCCGGACTAGCGGGCCTTTCAGCGTTTGAGCAGTTCTTC. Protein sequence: CSVSGLAGLSAFEQFF.

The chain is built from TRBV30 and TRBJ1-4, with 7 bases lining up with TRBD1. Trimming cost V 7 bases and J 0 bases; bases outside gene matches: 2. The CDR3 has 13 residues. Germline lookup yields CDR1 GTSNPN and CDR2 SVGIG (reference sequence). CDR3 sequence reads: CASTGATNEKLFF. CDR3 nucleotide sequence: TGTGCCTCAACAGGGGCAACTAATGAAAAACTGTTTTTT.

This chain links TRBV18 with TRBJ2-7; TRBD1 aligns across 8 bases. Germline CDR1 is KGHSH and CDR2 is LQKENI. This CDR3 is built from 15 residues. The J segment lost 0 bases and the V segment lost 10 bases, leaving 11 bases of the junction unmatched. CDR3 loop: CANSSGGQVSYEQYF. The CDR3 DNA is TGTGCCAACTCCAGTGGGGGACAGGTCTCCTACGAGCAGTACTTC.

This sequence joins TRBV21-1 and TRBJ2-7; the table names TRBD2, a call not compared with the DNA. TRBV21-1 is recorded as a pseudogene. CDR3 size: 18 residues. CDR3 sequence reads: CASSRVRSKRESAYEQYF. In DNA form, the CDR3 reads TGTGCCAGCAGCAGAGTACGCTCTAAGCGGGAGAGCGCCTACGAGCAGTACTTC.

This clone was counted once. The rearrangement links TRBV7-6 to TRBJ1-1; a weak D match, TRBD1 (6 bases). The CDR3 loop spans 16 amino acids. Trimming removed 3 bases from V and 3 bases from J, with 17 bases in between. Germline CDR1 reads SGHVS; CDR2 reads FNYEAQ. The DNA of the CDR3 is TGTGCCAGCAGCTTGAAGGCGGGGGGCTCGGACACTGAAGCTTTCTTT. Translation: CASSLKAGGSDTEAFF.

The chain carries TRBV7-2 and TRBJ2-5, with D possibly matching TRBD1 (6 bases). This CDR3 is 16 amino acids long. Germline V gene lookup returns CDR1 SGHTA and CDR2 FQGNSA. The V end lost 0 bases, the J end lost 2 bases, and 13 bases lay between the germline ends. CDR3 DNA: TGTGCCAGCAGCTTAGCGAGGTGGGGGCAACAAGAGACCCAGTACTTC. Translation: CASSLARWGQQETQYF.

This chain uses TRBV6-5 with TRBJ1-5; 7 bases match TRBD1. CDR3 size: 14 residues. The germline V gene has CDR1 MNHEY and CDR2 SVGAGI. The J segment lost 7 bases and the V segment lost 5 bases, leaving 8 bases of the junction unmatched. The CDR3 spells CASSRDRQWQPQHF. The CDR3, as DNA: TGTGCCAGCAGTCGGGACAGACAATGGCAGCCCCAGCATTTT.

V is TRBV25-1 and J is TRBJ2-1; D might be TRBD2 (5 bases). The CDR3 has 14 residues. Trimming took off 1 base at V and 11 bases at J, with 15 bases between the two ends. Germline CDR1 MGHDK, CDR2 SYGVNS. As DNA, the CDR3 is TGTGCCAGCAGTGAATTGGGAGCTACAATGAAGCAGTTCTTC. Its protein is CASSELGATMKQFF. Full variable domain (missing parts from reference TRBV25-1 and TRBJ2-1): EADIYQTPRYLVIGTGKKITLECSQTMGHDKMYWYQQDPGMELHLIHYSYGVNSTEKGDLSSESTVSRIRTEHFPLTLESARPSHTSQYLCASSELGATMKQFFGPGTRLTVL.

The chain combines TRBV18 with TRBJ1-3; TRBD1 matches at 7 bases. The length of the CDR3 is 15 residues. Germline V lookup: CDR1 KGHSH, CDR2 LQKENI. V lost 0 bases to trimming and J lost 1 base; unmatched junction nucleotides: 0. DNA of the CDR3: TGTGCCAGCTCACCACCGGACAGGTCTGGAAACACCATATATTTT. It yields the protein CASSPPDRSGNTIYF.

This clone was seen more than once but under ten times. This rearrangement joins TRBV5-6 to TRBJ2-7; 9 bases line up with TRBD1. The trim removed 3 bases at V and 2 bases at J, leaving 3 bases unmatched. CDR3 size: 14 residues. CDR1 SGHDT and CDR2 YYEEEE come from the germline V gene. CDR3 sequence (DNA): TGTGCCAGCAGCTCCGGACAGGGGACCTACGAGCAGTACTTC. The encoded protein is CASSSGQGTYEQYF.

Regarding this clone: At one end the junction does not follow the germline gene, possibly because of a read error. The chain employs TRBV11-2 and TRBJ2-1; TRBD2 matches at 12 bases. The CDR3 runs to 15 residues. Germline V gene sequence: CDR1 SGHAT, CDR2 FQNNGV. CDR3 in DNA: TGTGCCAGCAGCTTGACTAGCGGGGGATACAATGAGCAGCTCTTC. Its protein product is CASSLTSGGYNEQLF.

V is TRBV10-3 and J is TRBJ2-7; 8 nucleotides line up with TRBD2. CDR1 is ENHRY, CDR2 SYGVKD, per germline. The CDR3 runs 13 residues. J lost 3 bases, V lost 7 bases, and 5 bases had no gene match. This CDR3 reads CAITASGSYEQYF. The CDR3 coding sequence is TGTGCCATCACCGCCAGCGGGAGCTACGAGCAGTACTTC.

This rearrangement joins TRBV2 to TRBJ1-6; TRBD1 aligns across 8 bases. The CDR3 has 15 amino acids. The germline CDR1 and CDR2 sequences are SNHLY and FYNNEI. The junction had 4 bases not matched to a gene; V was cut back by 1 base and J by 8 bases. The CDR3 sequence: CASSEERTGYSPLHF. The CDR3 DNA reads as TGTGCCAGCAGTGAAGAAAGGACAGGGTATTCACCCCTCCACTTT.

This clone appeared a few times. CDR3 sequence (DNA): TGTGCCAGCAGCTTATCAACTAGCGGGAGAAATGAGCAGTTCTTC. Residues: CASSLSTSGRNEQFF. The chain joins TRBV11-2 to TRBJ2-1, with 11 bases aligning to TRBD2. This CDR3 contains 15 residues. V lost 2 bases to trimming and J lost 7 bases; unmatched junction nucleotides: 4. Per germline, CDR1 SGHAT and CDR2 FQNNGV.

The CDR3: CASRGRREQYF. The DNA for the CDR3 is TGTGCCAGTCGAGGCCGGCGCGAGCAGTACTTC. The genes are TRBV6-5 and TRBJ2-5; D remains unclear. The J call is uncertain, as TRBJ2-7 better fits the DNA end. Germline V gives CDR1 MNHEY, CDR2 SVGAGI. The CDR3 totals 11 residues.

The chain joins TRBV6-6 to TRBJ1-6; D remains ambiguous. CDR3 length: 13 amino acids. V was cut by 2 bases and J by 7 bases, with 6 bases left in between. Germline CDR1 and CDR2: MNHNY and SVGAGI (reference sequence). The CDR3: CASSYETNSPLHF. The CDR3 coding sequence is TGTGCCAGCAGTTACGAAACAAATTCACCCCTCCACTTT.

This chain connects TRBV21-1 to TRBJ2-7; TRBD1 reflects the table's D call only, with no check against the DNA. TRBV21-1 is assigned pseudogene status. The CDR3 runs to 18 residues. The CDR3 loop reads CASSFSGTGAYLPYEQYF. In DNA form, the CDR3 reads TGTGCCAGCAGCTTCTCCGGGACAGGGGCGTACCTTCCCTACGAGCAGTACTTC.

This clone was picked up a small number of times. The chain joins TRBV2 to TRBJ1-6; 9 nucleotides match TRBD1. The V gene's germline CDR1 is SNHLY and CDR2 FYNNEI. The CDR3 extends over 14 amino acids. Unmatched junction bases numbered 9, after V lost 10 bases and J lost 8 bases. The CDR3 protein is CATLPGQGYSPLHF. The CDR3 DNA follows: TGTGCCACTCTCCCGGGACAGGGTTATTCACCCCTCCACTTT.

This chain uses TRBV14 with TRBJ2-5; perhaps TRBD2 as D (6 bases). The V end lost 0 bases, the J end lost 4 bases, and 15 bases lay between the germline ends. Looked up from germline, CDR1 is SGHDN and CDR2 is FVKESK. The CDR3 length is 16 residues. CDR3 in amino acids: CASSQEGHTGRETQYF. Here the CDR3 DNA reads TGTGCCAGCAGCCAAGAGGGCCATACCGGGAGAGAGACCCAGTACTTC.

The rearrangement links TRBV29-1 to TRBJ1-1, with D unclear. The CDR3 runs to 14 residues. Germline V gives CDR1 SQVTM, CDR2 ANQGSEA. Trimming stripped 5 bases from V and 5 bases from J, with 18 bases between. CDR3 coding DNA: TGCAGCGTTCTCTTCTCAACACGGGGAACTGAAGCTTTCTTT. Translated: CSVLFSTRGTEAFF.

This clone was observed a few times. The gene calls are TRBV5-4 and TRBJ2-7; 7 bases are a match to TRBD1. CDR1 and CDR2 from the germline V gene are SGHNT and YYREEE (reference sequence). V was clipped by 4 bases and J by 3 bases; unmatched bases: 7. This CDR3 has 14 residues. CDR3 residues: CASSPRQGIYEQYF. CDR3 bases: TGTGCCAGCAGCCCTAGACAGGGAATCTACGAGCAGTACTTC.